This is a list of T cell receptor beta chains from one sample in a study of tumor-infiltrating lymphocytes in primary liver carcinoma. From the multiplex PCR reads, TCRdb called clonotypes with MiXCR, one entry per CDR3 protein. The data show approximately 100,000 distinct CDR3 sequences, about 67% seen once. Sequenced input: liver tumor tissue from sampling region 2. The receptors originated from an older woman with primary liver carcinoma and hepatitis B virus infection. Both conserved end residues are part of each CDR3. Fields, in order: V gene, D gene, clone size, J gene, CDR3 DNA, CDR3 protein. A D gene is named only where the DNA matches it firmly. Only part of the rows carry a size: once, few, many, or a class if the clone is expanded.

TRBV28	TRBD2	.	TRBJ2-1	TGTGCCAGCAGTTCCCTGGGACTAGCGGTAGTCTCCAATGAGCAGTTCTTC	CASSSLGLAVVSNEQFF
TRBV5-1	.	.	TRBJ2-7	TGCGCCACCAGCCCCGGGACGATGAGCTCCAACGAGCAGTACTTC	CATSPGTMSSNEQYF
TRBV29-1	TRBD2	many	TRBJ2-2	TGCAGCGTTGAGGGGCTAGCGGGAGGCCGGAACACCGGGGAGCTGTTTTTT	CSVEGLAGGRNTGELFF
TRBV5-1	.	once	TRBJ2-2	TGCGACACCCCCCGTTCTGAGGTATCGAACACCGGGGAGCTGTTTTTT	CDTPRSEVSNTGELFF
TRBV7-9	TRBD1	.	TRBJ2-1	TGTGTCAGCAGCTTCGACAGGGGGAGAGAGAATGAGCAGTCCTTC	CVSSFDRGRENEQSF
TRBV11-2	.	.	TRBJ2-3	TGTGCCAGCAGGTCCTCTGCTACTAGCACATATACGCAGTATTTT	CASRSSATSTYTQYF
TRBV14	.	.	TRBJ1-5	TGTGCCAGCAGCCACGACGGCAGGGCCCGGCAGCATTTT	CASSHDGRARQHF
TRBV12-3/TRBV12-4	.	.	TRBJ2-1	TGTGCAAGCAGTTTTCCGGGGGACGATGAGCGGTTCTTC	CASSFPGDDERFF
TRBV7-8	.	many	TRBJ2-1	TGTGCCAGCAGCTTACAACCTGAGGGAAGGCAGCAGTTCTTC	CASSLQPEGRQQFF
TRBV11-3	.	.	TRBJ2-3	TGTGCCAGCAGCTTCGCGACTAACACAGATACGCAGTATTTT	CASSFATNTDTQYF
TRBV7-9	.	many	TRBJ2-4	TGTGCCAGCAGCTTATGGACACCTAGTAGAGCCAAAAACATTCAGTACTTC	CASSLWTPSRAKNIQYF
TRBV12-3/TRBV12-4	TRBD1	.	TRBJ2-5	TGTGCCAGCAGTAAAACAGGGGGCCGGGACGAGACCCAGTACTTC	CASSKTGGRDETQYF
TRBV28	.	.	TRBJ2-7	TGTGCCACCAGAATAACAGGTGTTGAGCAGTACTTC	CATRITGVEQYF
TRBV29-1	TRBD1	.	TRBJ1-4	TGCAGCGTAACCGGGACAGGGGGAGAGAAACTGTTTTTT	CSVTGTGGEKLFF
TRBV10-2	.	many	TRBJ2-3	TGCGCCAGCAGTGAGTCGAGGGGGACAGATACGCAGTATTTT	CASSESRGTDTQYF
TRBV12-3/TRBV12-4	.	.	TRBJ2-2	TGTATCAGCAGCAGGGACCGGAACACCGGGGAGCTGTTTTTT	CISSRDRNTGELFF
TRBV28	.	many	TRBJ1-6	TGTGCCAGCAGTTACCCCGAAAATTCACCCCTCCACTTT	CASSYPENSPLHF
TRBV6-5	.	.	TRBJ2-4	TGTGCCAGTAGCCGACGAGGAACCAAAAACATTCAGTACTTC	CASSRRGTKNIQYF
TRBV4-1	.	.	TRBJ2-7	TGCGCCAGCAGGCGGTTACTAGCTGGGGTTTCTTCCTACGAGCAATACTTC	CASRRLLAGVSSYEQYF
TRBV11-3	.	once	TRBJ2-1	TGTGCAAGCAGCCCGGGGGCCACTAATGTTTACAATGAGCAGTTCTTC	CASSPGATNVYNEQFF
TRBV12-3/TRBV12-4	TRBD1	.	TRBJ1-2	TGTGCCAACAGTCCTCCCCGGACAGGTCTCGGCTACACCTTC	CANSPPRTGLGYTF
TRBV6-1	TRBD1	.	TRBJ1-5	TGTGCCAGCAGTAAGGCGCCTACAGGACAGGGCTTTCAGTCCCAGCATTTT	CASSKAPTGQGFQSQHF
TRBV6-5	.	.	TRBJ2-5	TGTGACAGCAGGTGGATGCTGGAAGAGACCCAGTACTTC	CDSRWMLEETQYF
TRBV12-3/TRBV12-4	TRBD2	.	TRBJ2-2	TGTGCCAGCAGTCTCGGGGACTACATCGGGGAGCTGTTTTTT	CASSLGDYIGELFF
TRBV7-8	TRBD2	.	TRBJ2-1	TGTGCCTGCAGCCTAGTTGGGACTAGCGGGAGTAATGAGCAGTTCTTC	CACSLVGTSGSNEQFF
TRBV11-3	.	.	TRBJ2-1	TGTACCAGCAGCCCCCGGGGGGCTCGGACCATGGGCAATGAGCAGTTCTTC	CTSSPRGARTMGNEQFF
TRBV29-1	TRBD1	.	TRBJ1-1	TGCAGCGCCACGACAGGGGACACTGAAGCTTTCTTT	CSATTGDTEAFF
TRBV29-1	.	many	TRBJ2-5	TGCAGCGTCGGACAGCCTCAAGAGACCCAGTACTTC	CSVGQPQETQYF
TRBV12-3/TRBV12-4	TRBD1	.	TRBJ1-4	TGTGTCAGCAGGAGACAACAGGGGGCGACAGAGAAACTGTTTTTT	CVSRRQQGATEKLFF
TRBV11-2	.	.	TRBJ2-1	TGTGCCAGCAACTTAGAGGGAGGGGGTATCGGTGAGCAGTTCTTC	CASNLEGGGIGEQFF
TRBV5-4	.	.	TRBJ2-7	TGTGCCAGCAGTTATCCGGTACAGGGAACCTACGAGCAGTACTTC	CASSYPVQGTYEQYF
TRBV29-1	TRBD1	many	TRBJ1-1	TGCAGCGTGACCGACAGGGGACGAGGGACTGAAGCTTTCTTT	CSVTDRGRGTEAFF
TRBV7-2	.	.	TRBJ1-6	TGTGCCAGCAGCCCCGGACAGCTCCGTCCAGCCCTCCACTTT	CASSPGQLRPALHF
TRBV11-3	.	few	TRBJ1-1	TGTGCCAGCAGCGCAGAAGGGACCAGGAACACTGAAGCTCTCTTT	CASSAEGTRNTEALF
TRBV28	TRBD2	few	TRBJ2-4	TGTGCCAGCAGCCAGGGACTAGCGGGAGTGTCAGCCAAAAACATTCAGTACTTC	CASSQGLAGVSAKNIQYF
TRBV6-6	.	once	TRBJ2-2	TGTGCCAGCCTAGGGTCCAGTTGGTTAACCGGGGAGCTGTTTTTT	CASLGSSWLTGELFF
TRBV4-1	.	.	TRBJ1-5	TGCGCCAGCAGCCAAAAGAGCCGCCAATCCGGGGGCGATCAGCCCCAGCATTTT	CASSQKSRQSGGDQPQHF
TRBV11-3	.	.	TRBJ2-1	TGTGCCAGCAGCCCTCGGGGCAACGGGAACATTGAGCAGTTCTTC	CASSPRGNGNIEQFF